The source of this T cell receptor beta chain is a study of cytomegalovirus exposure and HLA in healthy donors. The donors formed part of the roughly 120-subject validation cohort, distinct from the roughly 700-subject first cohort. Repertoires were generated with immunoSEQ multiplex PCR, while TCRdb's copy carries only in-frame clones and drops some. The sample consists of 150,000 to 250,000 clones, about 81% of them appearing once. Comments on this clone: Its target is not known.

Between the trimmed V and J ends, which lost 8 bases and 4 bases, there was a span of 14 bases. Germline-derived CDR1 and CDR2 are MNHNS and SASEGT. This CDR3 is built from 13 residues. Study-level results: The study flagged some 180 TCR beta chains as cytomegalovirus-associated.

The material sequenced was PBMCs. This sequence originates from a woman under 40 in good health and CMV-seronegative. V gene TRBV6-1 combines with J gene TRBJ1-2; maybe TRBD1 (5 bases). This chain's CDR3 is CASASGFGYGYTF. The CDR3 DNA follows: TGTGCCAGCGCCTCAGGGTTCGGCTATGGCTACACCTTC.